This T cell receptor beta chain originates from a study of tumor-infiltrating lymphocytes in primary liver carcinoma. RNA was extracted from whole blood without cell sorting, alongside germline DNA. Worth noting for this clonotype: The CDR3 end shows no conserved phenylalanine or tryptophan, and so a read error is likely.

The CDR3 length is 13 residues. Germline CDR1 reads MNHEY; CDR2 reads SVGEGT. Trimming pared 1 base from V and 7 bases from J, leaving 11 bases between. Researchers generated TCR beta cDNA from roughly 510 ng of total RNA, relying on a constant-region primer. Slightly modified ARM-PCR with three nested multiplex PCR rounds yielded TCR beta libraries. The first two PCR rounds used TRBV1-TRBV30 forward primers with a C-beta reverse primer, 10 to 11 cycles each. MiXCR, applied by TCRdb to the multiplex PCR reads, yields one record per CDR3 protein. The data contain fewer than 400,000 distinct CDR3 sequences, 65% of them seen just once; the ten biggest clones take up about 8.4%.

Sequencing was done on a sample of peripheral blood. The J gene is TRBJ2-7, the V gene TRBV6-2 or TRBV6-3; D is unclear. The TCR comes from a man aged 35-49 years with primary liver carcinoma and hepatitis B virus infection. DNA for the CDR3: TGTGCCAGCAGTTACTACGGGCTTGGAGAGCAGTACCTC. Translation gives CASSYYGLGEQYL.